This T cell receptor beta chain was identified during a study of blood T cell repertoires in COVID-19. At the level of the study: Acute and convalescent COVID-19 samples came from the United States, Italy and Spain. PBMCs, B-cell-depleted T cells, or T cells were the source of the cDNA or gDNA that made up the material.

V dropped 0 bases and J dropped 4 bases, with 19 bases sitting between them. Germline V gene data show CDR1 as GTSNPN and CDR2 as SVGIG (reference sequence). The CDR3 length is 17 residues. Authors' data handling: Estimation of nucleated cell counts was performed using reference gene primer amplification. Sequencing was performed with immunoSEQ multiplex PCR; in TCRdb, only in-frame clones are kept and a portion is missing. V and J calls and clone size are copied from that table; D and trimming were computed from the DNA. The top ten clones hold roughly 1.6% of a sample with approximately 280,000 clones, about 88% of them seen once.

This chain joins TRBV30 and TRBJ1-5, with D possibly matching TRBD1 (5 bases). What was sequenced was peripheral blood. The TCR comes from a human donor with COVID-19, enrolled during active disease. The donor label of this sample is uncertain. CDR3 sequence: CAWSVHGTLGGNQPQHF. DNA of the CDR3: TGTGCCTGGAGTGTACACGGGACCCTCGGAGGGAATCAGCCCCAGCATTTT. The variable domain in full, with the rest retrieved from reference TRBV30 and TRBJ1-5, is SQTIHQWPATLVQPVGSPLSLECTVEGTSNPNLYWYRQAAGRGLQLLFYSVGIGQISSEVPQNLSASRPQDRQFILSSKKLLLSDSGFYLCAWSVHGTLGGNQPQHFGDGTRLSIL.